What follows is one TCR beta chain and its context. From germline, CDR1 is SGHRS and CDR2 YFSETQ. V shed 0 bases and J shed 3 bases, with 11 bases lying between them. CDR3 length: 15 amino acids. The protocol was immunoSEQ multiplex PCR, while the TCRdb copy is restricted to in-frame clones and leaves out a portion. The table records about 440,000 clones, about nine tenths of them present only once. The data belong to a study of blood T cell repertoires in COVID-19. Sequenced input: PBMCs or T cells enriched from blood (not recorded which). The rearrangement uses TRBV5-1 and TRBJ2-3; D is unclear. The origin of this receptor is a man between 18 and 35 years old who had recovered from COVID-19. The CDR3 bases are TGCGCCAGCAGCTTGGTCCCCTCCCCTACAGATACGCAGTATTTT. Encoded protein: CASSLVPSPTDTQYF.